This is a list of T cell receptor beta chains from one sample in a study of blood T cell repertoires in COVID-19. Libraries were prepared by immunoSEQ multiplex PCR; TCRdb keeps only in-frame clonotypes and omits some of them. This table has approximately 110,000 clones, approximately 90% appearing once. Input material: peripheral blood. All receptors derive from a man aged 50 or older with COVID-19, enrolled during active disease. Each CDR3 is given with its conserved first and last residue. A D gene is named only where the DNA matches it firmly. Clone size, where shown, is once, few, many, or a class for clones that have expanded.

J: TRBJ1-4
size: .
V: TRBV2
D: TRBD1
CDR3: CARSWTGTNEKLFF
DNA: TGTGCCAGGTCGTGGACAGGAACTAATGAAAAACTGTTTTTT

J: TRBJ2-1
size: .
V: TRBV11-3
D: .
CDR3: CASSTGGNEQFF
DNA: TGTGCCAGCAGCACCGGCGGGAATGAGCAGTTCTTC

J: TRBJ2-4
size: few
V: TRBV11-2
D: .
CDR3: CASSLDHGQRVGAKNIQYF
DNA: TGTGCCAGCAGCTTAGATCACGGACAGAGAGTGGGAGCCAAAAACATTCAGTACTTC

J: TRBJ1-6
size: .
V: TRBV5-4
D: .
CDR3: CASSSFTGEDSPLHF
DNA: TGTGCCAGCAGCTCCTTTACGGGAGAGGATTCACCCCTCCACTTT

J: TRBJ2-5
size: .
V: TRBV5-6
D: TRBD2
CDR3: CASSRLAGGGETQYF
DNA: TGTGCCAGCAGCCGCCTAGCGGGAGGAGGGGAGACCCAGTACTTC

J: TRBJ1-5
size: .
V: TRBV30
D: .
CDR3: CAWSGTPTAQPQHF
DNA: TGTGCCTGGAGTGGGACACCCACAGCTCAGCCCCAGCATTTT

J: TRBJ2-1
size: .
V: TRBV20-1
D: TRBD2
CDR3: CSASSAGGNFKGYNEQFF
DNA: TGCAGTGCTAGTTCTGCGGGAGGGAACTTCAAGGGTTACAATGAGCAGTTCTTC

J: TRBJ2-3
size: .
V: TRBV9
D: TRBD2
CDR3: CASSPQPSGRDTQYF
DNA: TGTGCCAGCAGCCCCCAGCCTAGCGGGAGAGATACGCAGTATTTT

J: TRBJ2-2
size: .
V: TRBV9
D: TRBD2
CDR3: CASSVDGSAGVTGELFF
DNA: TGTGCCAGCAGCGTAGATGGCTCAGCGGGAGTAACCGGGGAGCTGTTTTTT

J: TRBJ2-2
size: .
V: TRBV11-2
D: TRBD2
CDR3: CASSSLAGVNTGELFF
DNA: TGTGCCAGCAGCTCTCTAGCGGGAGTAAACACCGGGGAGCTGTTTTTT

J: TRBJ2-7
size: .
V: TRBV30
D: .
CDR3: CAWSNGGSYEQYF
DNA: TGTGCCTGGAGTAATGGCGGCTCCTACGAGCAGTACTTC

J: TRBJ1-1
size: .
V: TRBV10-2
D: TRBD1
CDR3: CASRRGTANTEAFF
DNA: TGCGCCAGCAGGCGAGGGACAGCGAACACTGAAGCTTTCTTT

J: TRBJ2-1
size: .
V: TRBV29-1
D: TRBD2
CDR3: CSVTIAGVTNEQFF
DNA: TGCAGCGTTACCATAGCGGGAGTAACAAATGAGCAGTTCTTC

J: TRBJ1-5
size: .
V: TRBV21-1
D: .
CDR3: CASSPGQGFGGNQPQHF
DNA: TGTGCCAGCAGCCCGGGACAGGGTTTTGGGGGCAATCAGCCCCAGCATTTT

J: TRBJ2-2
size: once
V: TRBV7-3
D: TRBD2
CDR3: CASRGTSGRPGELFF
DNA: TGTGCCAGCAGGGGGACTAGCGGGAGACCCGGGGAGCTGTTTTTT

J: TRBJ2-1
size: .
V: TRBV7-7
D: TRBD1
CDR3: CASSLDEGANEQFF
DNA: TGTGCTAGCAGCCTTGATGAGGGGGCGAATGAGCAGTTCTTC

J: TRBJ1-1
size: .
V: TRBV4-2
D: .
CDR3: CASSQVGSRVSNTEAFF
DNA: TGTGCCAGCAGCCAAGTAGGTTCCCGGGTCTCGAACACTGAAGCTTTCTTT